This T cell receptor (beta chain) was profiled in a study of control samples from healthy donors and cancer patients (dated by TCRdb to about 2020). The library was obtained by the immunoSEQ multiplex PCR assay. In its TCRdb copy, this immuneACCESS table keeps in-frame sequences only and misses some clones. Where compared with another copy, unresolved V genes explain less than half of these, and the others have no known cause. The sample table lists around 58,000 clones, around 90% of them with a count of one. Of the sample, 3% to 4% is held by the ten largest clones. In regard to this clone: It lacks a known antigen. Per-nucleotide qualities are absent, and no much larger clonotype sits a single base away.

From cysteine to phenylalanine, the CDR3 is 14 amino acids long. Kept here is only the CDR3 DNA, which spans 42 bases and is read in frame from base 1. CDR1 is given as MNHEY and CDR2 as SMNVEV, both from the germline V gene (reference sequence). V is reduced by 11 bases and J by 5 bases, leaving a spacing of 18 bases between them. Specimen: blood. The chain was built from TRBV27 and TRBJ2-2; 5 matching bases give a weak D call of TRBD2. The clonotype originates from a man aged 45-60 years in good health. CDR3 reads: CACGRSKGTGELFF. The sequence in DNA is TGTGCCTGCGGGCGGTCAAAGGGAACCGGGGAGCTGTTTTTT.